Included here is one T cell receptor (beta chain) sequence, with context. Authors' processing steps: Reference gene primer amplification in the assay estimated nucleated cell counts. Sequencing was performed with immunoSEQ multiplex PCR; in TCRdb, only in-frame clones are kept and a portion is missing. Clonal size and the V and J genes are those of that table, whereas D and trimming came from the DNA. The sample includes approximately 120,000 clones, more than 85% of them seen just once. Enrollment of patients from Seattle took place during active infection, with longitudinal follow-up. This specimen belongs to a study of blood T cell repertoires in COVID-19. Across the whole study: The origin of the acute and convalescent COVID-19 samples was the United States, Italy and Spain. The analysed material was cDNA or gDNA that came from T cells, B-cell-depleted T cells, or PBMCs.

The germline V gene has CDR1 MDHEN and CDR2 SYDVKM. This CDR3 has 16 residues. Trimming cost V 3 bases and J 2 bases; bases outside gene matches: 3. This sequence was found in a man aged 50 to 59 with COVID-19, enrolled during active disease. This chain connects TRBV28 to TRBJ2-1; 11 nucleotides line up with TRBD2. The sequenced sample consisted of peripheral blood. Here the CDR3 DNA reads TGTGCCAGCAGTTTTAGCGGGAGGGCCCCCTACAATGAGCAGTTCTTC. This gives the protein CASSFSGRAPYNEQFF. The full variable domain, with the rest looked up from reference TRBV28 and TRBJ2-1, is DVKVTQSSRYLVKRTGEKVFLECVQDMDHENMFWYRQDPGLGLRLIYFSYDVKMKEKGDIPEGYSVSREKKERFSLILESASTNQTSMYLCASSFSGRAPYNEQFFGPGTRLTVL.